The clone carrying this TCR beta chain was seen only a few times. This entry belongs to a study of blood T cell repertoires in COVID-19. The CDR3 length is 15 residues. In germline, CDR1 is SGHDT, CDR2 YYEEEE. The V gene end was trimmed by 4 bases and the J gene end by 5 bases; junction bases not matched to a gene: 10. Repertoires were generated with immunoSEQ multiplex PCR, while TCRdb's copy carries only in-frame clones and drops some. The repertoire holds approximately 82,000 clones, with around four fifths as singletons. The chain combines TRBV5-6 with TRBJ1-2; 8 bases align to TRBD1. The sequencing sample was made of peripheral blood. The TCR comes from a woman aged 55 to 70 with acute or convalescent COVID-19. CDR3 coding DNA: TGTGCCAGCAGCACGGGACAGGACAGGAGATATGGCTACACCTTC. It codes for CASSTGQDRRYGYTF.